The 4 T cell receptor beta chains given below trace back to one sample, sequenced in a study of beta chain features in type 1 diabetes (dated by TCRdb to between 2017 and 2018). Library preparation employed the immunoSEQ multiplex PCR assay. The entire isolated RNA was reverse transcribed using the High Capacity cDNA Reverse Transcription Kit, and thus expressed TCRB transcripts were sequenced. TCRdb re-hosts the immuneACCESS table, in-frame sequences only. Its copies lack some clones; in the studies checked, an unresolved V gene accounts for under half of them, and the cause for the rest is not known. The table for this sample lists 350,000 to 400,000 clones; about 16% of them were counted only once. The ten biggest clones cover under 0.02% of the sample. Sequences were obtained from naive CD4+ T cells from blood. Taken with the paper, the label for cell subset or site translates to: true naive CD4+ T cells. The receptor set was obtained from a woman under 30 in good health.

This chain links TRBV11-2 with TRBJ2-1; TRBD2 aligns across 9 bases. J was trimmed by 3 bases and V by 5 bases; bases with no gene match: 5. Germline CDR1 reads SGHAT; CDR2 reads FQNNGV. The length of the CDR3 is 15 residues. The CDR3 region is CASSRERGDYNEQFF. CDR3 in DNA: TGTGCCAGCAGCCGAGAGCGGGGGGACTACAATGAGCAGTTCTTC. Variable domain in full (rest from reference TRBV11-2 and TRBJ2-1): EAGVAQSPRYKIIEKRQSVAFWCNPISGHATLYWYQQILGQGPKLLIQFQNNGVVDDSQLPKDRFSAERLKGVDSTLKIQPAKLEDSAVYLCASSRERGDYNEQFFGPGTRLTVL.

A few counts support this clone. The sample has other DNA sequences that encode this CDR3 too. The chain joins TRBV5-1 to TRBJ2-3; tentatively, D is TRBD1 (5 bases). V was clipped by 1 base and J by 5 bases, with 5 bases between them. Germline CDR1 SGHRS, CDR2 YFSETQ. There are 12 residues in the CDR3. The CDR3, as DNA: TGCGCCAGCAGCTTGCAGGGAGATACGCAGTATTTT. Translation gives CASSLQGDTQYF.

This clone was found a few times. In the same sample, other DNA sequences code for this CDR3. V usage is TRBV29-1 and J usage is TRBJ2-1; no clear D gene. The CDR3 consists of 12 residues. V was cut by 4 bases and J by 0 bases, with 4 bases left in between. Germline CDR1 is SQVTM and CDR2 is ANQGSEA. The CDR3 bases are TGCAGCGTTGCTAGCTCCTACAATGAGCAGTTCTTC. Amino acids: CSVASSYNEQFF.

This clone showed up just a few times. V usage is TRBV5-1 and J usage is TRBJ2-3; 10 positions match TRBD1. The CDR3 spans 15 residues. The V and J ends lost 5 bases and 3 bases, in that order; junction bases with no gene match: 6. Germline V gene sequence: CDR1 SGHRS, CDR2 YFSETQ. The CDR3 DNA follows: TGCGCCAGCAGTACGGACAGGGGGAGGACAGATACGCAGTATTTT. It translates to CASSTDRGRTDTQYF.